This T cell receptor (beta chain) was sequenced for a study of blood T cell repertoires in COVID-19. Germline V CDR1 and CDR2: LNHDA, SQIVND (reference sequence). CDR3 length: 16 residues. Trimming shortened V by 10 bases and J by 2 bases, and 20 bases separated the two germline ends. This table comes from immunoSEQ multiplex PCR, and its TCRdb copy is limited to in-frame clones, with some not included. This table has around 68,000 clones, approximately 86% appearing once. The Seattle site enrolled patients during active infection and followed them longitudinally. Source material: peripheral blood. This sequence originates from a man aged 35 to 55 with COVID-19, enrolled during active disease. The chain links TRBV19 to TRBJ2-2; D is possibly TRBD1 (6 bases). CDR3 nucleotide sequence: TGTGCCACCAATCCTACGTACAGGGCTAACACCGGGGAGCTGTTTTTT. Amino acids: CATNPTYRANTGELFF.